This is a list of T cell receptor beta chains from one sample in a study of blood T cells in healthy people across ages. MiXCR was run by TCRdb on the 5' RACE reads, yielding one entry per CDR3 protein. The data show about 830,000 distinct CDR3 sequences, around two thirds seen once. The sequencing input was blood. Receptor source: a man aged 25 to 40 in good health. The CDR3 runs from the conserved cysteine through the conserved F or W. Each record gives: V gene, J gene, clone size, D gene, CDR3 DNA, CDR3 protein. A D gene is named only where the DNA matches it firmly. Where a row states a size, it is once, few, many or the class of an expanded clone; other rows omit it.

TRBV2	TRBJ1-1	-	TRBD1	TGTGCCACCCTGGCCGGGACAGGGCCTTACACTGAAGCTTTCTTT	CATLAGTGPYTEAFF
TRBV27	TRBJ2-3	-	-	TGTGCCAGCAGTTTATCCCTCCCAGATACGCAGTATTTT	CASSLSLPDTQYF
TRBV5-1	TRBJ2-3	-	TRBD1	TGCGCCAGCCAGGACAGGGATTCCAGAACAGATACGCAGTATTTT	CASQDRDSRTDTQYF
TRBV4-1	TRBJ2-5	-	-	TGCGCCAGCAGCCAAGATAATTTTCCAGAGACCCAGTACTTC	CASSQDNFPETQYF
TRBV5-1	TRBJ1-2	few	-	TGCGCCAGCAGCTCGAGACAGGAAACTAACTATGGCTACACCTTC	CASSSRQETNYGYTF
TRBV7-8	TRBJ2-3	-	-	TGTGCCAGCAGCCCCCTTGTAGCTGCTAGCACAGATACGCAGTATTTT	CASSPLVAASTDTQYF
TRBV9	TRBJ2-7	-	-	TGTGCCAGCAGCGATGGGGACACGGGGTCCTGCGAGCAGTACTTC	CASSDGDTGSCEQYF
TRBV29-1	TRBJ1-2	-	-	TGCAGCGTCGAGGGGACCTATAACTATGGCTACACCTTC	CSVEGTYNYGYTF
TRBV29-1	TRBJ2-7	-	-	TGCAGCGCCCAGGGGGGTAACGAGCAGTACTTC	CSAQGGNEQYF
TRBV6-2/TRBV6-3	TRBJ1-5	-	TRBD1	TGTGCCAGCAGTTACTTCCGGGACAGGGGGTATAGGGATCAGCCCCAGCATTTT	CASSYFRDRGYRDQPQHF
TRBV10-3	TRBJ2-5	few	-	TGTGCCATCAGTGAGTTAACGGGACACCAAGAGACCCAGTACTTC	CAISELTGHQETQYF
TRBV7-2	TRBJ2-4	-	TRBD1	TGTGCCAGCAGCCCAAAGACAGGGGTGATCATTCAGTACTTC	CASSPKTGVIIQYF
TRBV5-3	TRBJ1-2	-	-	TGTGCCAGAAGCTTCGGACACCTTAACTATGGCTACACCTTC	CARSFGHLNYGYTF
TRBV5-5	TRBJ2-1	-	-	TGTGCCAGCAGCTTGTGGGCGGGGTGGGACAATGAGCAGTTCTTC	CASSLWAGWDNEQFF
TRBV7-9	TRBJ1-1	-	-	TGTGCCAGCAGCTTATCTGGAGTGAACACTGAAGCTTTCTTT	CASSLSGVNTEAFF
TRBV6-2/TRBV6-3	TRBJ2-7	-	TRBD1	TGTGCCAGCAGTGACAGGACAGGGGGGAGCTACGAGCAGTACTTC	CASSDRTGGSYEQYF
TRBV28	TRBJ2-7	-	TRBD1	TGTGCCAGCAGTTTTTATTCGAGTTGGGGCCGGGACAGGTCCTACGAGCAGTACTTC	CASSFYSSWGRDRSYEQYF
TRBV7-2	TRBJ2-3	-	-	TGTGCCAGCAGCCCCGTTGCGGGGGCAGCAGATACGCAGTATTTT	CASSPVAGAADTQYF
TRBV10-3	TRBJ2-7	-	-	TGTGCCATCAGTGAGTCGATCTTCGACAGTGAAAGCTCCTACGAGCAGTACTTC	CAISESIFDSESSYEQYF
TRBV4-1	TRBJ2-2	-	-	TGCGCCAGCAGCCAACCCCCCGGGACCACGAACACCGGGGAGCTGTTTTTT	CASSQPPGTTNTGELFF
TRBV4-3	TRBJ1-2	-	-	TGCGCCAGCAGCCAAGTTGGAAACTATGGCTACACCTTC	CASSQVGNYGYTF
TRBV13	TRBJ2-7	-	TRBD1	TGTGCCAGCAGCCTCCGTGGACAGGGGGGACACTACGAGCAGTACTTC	CASSLRGQGGHYEQYF